This entry lists 18 T cell receptor beta chains sequenced from one sample in a study of CD8 T cells in ankylosing spondylitis. MiXCR, run by TCRdb on the 5' RACE reads, gives a single entry per CDR3 protein. The sample lists about 240,000 distinct CDR3 sequences, about 10% seen once, with 6.8% in the top ten. The sample comprised blood, either unsorted or a sorted T cell fraction (not recorded which). Every receptor here comes from a male donor with ankylosing spondylitis or in good health (not recorded which).

This clonotype has ten or more counts. This chain joins TRBV28 and TRBJ2-3; TRBD2 agrees at 13 bases. Germline values: CDR1 MDHEN, CDR2 SYDVKM. The J segment lost 1 base and the V segment lost 7 bases, leaving 14 bases of the junction unmatched. There are 19 residues in the CDR3. In DNA, the CDR3 is TGTGCCAGCACCCCGCCGGGACTAGCGGGACTCGGAGGCACAGATACGCAGTATTTT. Its translation: CASTPPGLAGLGGTDTQYF.

In this sample, this clonotype turned up many times. This chain links TRBV20-1 with TRBJ2-4, with no clear D. This CDR3 region has 12 residues. Trimming pared 6 bases from V and 0 bases from J, leaving 6 bases between. Germline CDR1 is DFQATT and CDR2 is SNEGSKA (reference sequence). The CDR3 sequence: CSASLAKNIQYF. The DNA for the CDR3 is TGCAGTGCGAGCCTAGCCAAAAACATTCAGTACTTC.

The V and J genes are TRBV12-3 or TRBV12-4 and TRBJ2-5; TRBD1 or TRBD2 may be the D gene (5 bases each). CDR3 length: 14 residues. Trimming took off 0 bases at V and 5 bases at J, with 10 bases between the two ends. This CDR3 is CASSLADWGETQYF. DNA of the CDR3: TGTGCCAGCAGTTTAGCCGACTGGGGGGAGACCCAGTACTTC.

This clonotype was found a few times. The chain links TRBV5-1 to TRBJ2-1; 7 bases fit TRBD1. Germline V lookup: CDR1 SGHRS, CDR2 YFSETQ. With V trimmed by 4 bases and J by 0 bases, 13 bases remained unmatched. The CDR3 is 18 residues long. CDR3 protein: CASSPTLGGQSSYNEQFF. CDR3 DNA: TGCGCCAGCAGCCCTACACTAGGGGGCCAAAGCTCCTACAATGAGCAGTTCTTC.

The chain has TRBV20-1 and TRBJ2-3, with 10 bases identical to TRBD1. The CDR3 is 13 amino acids. J lost 3 bases, V lost 5 bases, and 2 bases had no gene match. CDR1 is DFQATT, CDR2 SNEGSKA, per germline (reference sequence). The CDR3 region has the DNA TGCAGTGCTGGGGGACAGGGGACAGATACGCAGTATTTT. Translating it yields CSAGGQGTDTQYF.

This clonotype was seen ten or more times. This sequence joins TRBV25-1 and TRBJ2-1, with D possibly being TRBD2 (6 bases). This CDR3 region has 11 residues. CDR1 is MGHDK and CDR2 is SYGVNS in the germline V gene. V was pared by 4 bases and J by 8 bases, with 6 bases between. CDR3 bases: TGTGCCAGCAGTGCGGGGGATGAGCAGTTCTTC. Translation: CASSAGDEQFF.

The chain carries TRBV4-1 and TRBJ1-2; no clear D. CDR1 and CDR2 from the germline V gene are MGHRA and YSYEKL. CDR3 size: 15 residues. The V end was cut by 3 bases, the J end by 1 base, with 12 bases between. The CDR3 DNA follows: TGCGCCAGCAGCCAGGAAGAAGCCCTTAACTATGGCTACACCTTC. The encoded protein is CASSQEEALNYGYTF.

This clonotype was detected a few times. DNA for the CDR3: TGTGCCAGCAGCACCCGGACCGCCATGACCGGGGAGCTGTTTTTT. It specifies CASSTRTAMTGELFF. The chain combines TRBV9 with TRBJ2-2; D uncertain. Between the trimmed V and J ends, which lost 4 bases and 5 bases, there was a span of 15 bases. Per the germline V gene, CDR1 is SGDLS and CDR2 is YYNGEE. The CDR3 contains 15 residues. The whole variable domain, remainder taken from reference TRBV9 and TRBJ2-2, is DSGVTQTPKHLITATGQRVTLRCSPRSGDLSVYWYQQSLDQGLQFLIQYYNGEERAKGNILERFSAQQFPDLHSELNLSSLELGDSALYFCASSTRTAMTGELFFGEGSRLTVL.

This chain connects TRBV5-1 to TRBJ1-1; D possibly corresponds to TRBD1 (5 bases). The CDR3 is 14 residues long. Trimming removed 4 bases from V and 5 bases from J, with 15 bases in between. Germline loops: CDR1 SGHRS, CDR2 YFSETQ. The CDR3 region is CASSPGTHITEAFF. The CDR3 nucleotides are TGCGCCAGCAGCCCCGGGACCCATATAACTGAAGCTTTCTTT.

The chain carries TRBV7-2 and TRBJ1-4; the match to TRBD1 covers 10 bases. J gave up 10 bases and V 5 bases, and 10 bases lay outside the gene matches. The CDR3 contains 15 residues. Germline loops: CDR1 SGHTA, CDR2 FQGNSA. DNA of the CDR3: TGTGCCAGCAGCCGGACCGGGACAGGGGCAGGAAAACTGTTTTTT. Protein: CASSRTGTGAGKLFF.

The V and J genes are TRBV6-1 and TRBJ2-7; D could derive from TRBD1 or TRBD2 (5 bases each). The CDR3 has 14 amino acids. Germline values: CDR1 MNHNS, CDR2 SASEGT. Trimming removed 6 bases from V and 2 bases from J, with 14 bases in between. As DNA, the CDR3 is TGTGCCAGCAGCACCGGGACCAGAACCTACGAGCAGTACTTC. Translating gives CASSTGTRTYEQYF.

This clonotype came up a few times. CDR3 protein: CASSLARGGDFLSSYNEQFF. The DNA of the CDR3 is TGCGCCAGCAGCTTGGCGCGGGGCGGGGATTTCTTAAGCTCCTACAATGAGCAGTTCTTC. The chain employs TRBV5-1 and TRBJ2-1, with a possible D match to TRBD2 (6 bases). Germline V gene sequence: CDR1 SGHRS, CDR2 YFSETQ. The CDR3 contains 20 residues. The V gene lost 0 bases and the J gene lost 0 bases, with 22 bases spanning the gap.

This clonotype was counted many times. This chain connects TRBV12-3 or TRBV12-4 to TRBJ2-7; 7 bases line up with TRBD2. The CDR3 has 13 residues. Germline trimming cut 6 bases from V and 4 bases from J; bases unmatched to any gene: 6. CDR3 amino acids: CASSRGLSYEQYF. CDR3 sequence (DNA): TGTGCCAGCAGCCGGGGACTATCTTACGAGCAGTACTTC.

This clonotype appeared many times. The V and J genes are TRBV3-1 and TRBJ2-7; TRBD1 agrees at 10 bases. This CDR3 region has 16 residues. CDR1 is LGHDT and CDR2 is YNNKEL in the germline V gene (reference sequence). J lost 4 bases, V lost 5 bases, and 11 bases had no gene match. Written as DNA, the CDR3 is TGTGCCAGCAGCAACCTGGAGGGACAGGGGAGGTACGAGCAGTACTTC. It is translated as CASSNLEGQGRYEQYF.

Ten or more counts support this clonotype. The J gene is TRBJ1-2, the V gene TRBV5-1; D not resolved. Germline values: CDR1 SGHRS, CDR2 YFSETQ. Trimming took 0 bases from V and 8 from J, leaving 14 bases between them. This CDR3 has 14 amino acids. The CDR3 nucleotides are TGCGCCAGCAGCTTGGATGTGACCCTCCCCGGCTACACCTTC. This encodes CASSLDVTLPGYTF.

This clonotype was detected only a few times. The rearrangement joins TRBV9 to TRBJ2-5, with D possibly being TRBD2 (6 bases). Germline V gene data show CDR1 as SGDLS and CDR2 as YYNGEE. The CDR3 is 14 residues long. The germline V and J ends were trimmed by 2 bases and 0 bases, with 8 bases remaining between them. Here the CDR3 reads CASSVRGHQETQYF. CDR3 DNA sequence: TGTGCCAGCAGCGTGCGGGGCCACCAAGAGACCCAGTACTTC.

This clonotype was counted many times. The rearrangement joins TRBV5-5 to TRBJ2-7; TRBD2 might be the D (6 bases). Germline V gene sequence: CDR1 SGHKS, CDR2 YYEKEE (reference sequence). CDR3 size: 17 residues. Trimming took off 1 base at V and 9 bases at J, with 26 bases between the two ends. The chain's CDR3 is CASSLTPSEFYSARQYF. The CDR3 coding sequence is TGTGCCAGCAGCTTGACCCCTAGCGAATTTTACTCTGCAAGGCAGTACTTC.

This clonotype was detected ten times or more. V is TRBV20-1 and J is TRBJ1-1; D remains unclear. Germline V CDR1 and CDR2: DFQATT, SNEGSKA (reference sequence). The CDR3 has 12 residues. V dropped 3 bases and J dropped 7 bases, with 12 bases sitting between them. The CDR3 protein is CSASVRESEAFF. The CDR3 DNA reads as TGCAGTGCTAGCGTGCGAGAGAGTGAAGCTTTCTTT.